This T cell receptor (beta chain) was sequenced for a study of graft-versus-host responses after intestinal transplantation. Study background: After anti-thymocyte globulin induction, recipients took tacrolimus and steroids for three to four years.

Of note for this clone: The antigen is undetermined.

The CDR3 runs 15 residues. Looked up from germline, CDR1 is LGHNA and CDR2 is YNFKEQ. J lost 2 bases, V lost 4 bases, and 8 bases had no gene match. Clones were read by immunoSEQ multiplex PCR, and TCRdb kept only the in-frame ones, dropping some. The table shows about 120,000 clones, with around 93% occurring only once. Specimen: unstimulated CD8+ T cells sorted from spleen or lymph node cells, collected before intestinal transplant. This receptor was identified in a human donor who received an intestinal transplant. The chain recombines TRBV4-2 with TRBJ2-7, with 7 bases aligning to TRBD2. CDR3 loop: CASSLGASGTYEQYF. The CDR3 coding sequence is TGTGCCAGCAGCCTCGGAGCTAGCGGAACCTACGAGCAGTACTTC.